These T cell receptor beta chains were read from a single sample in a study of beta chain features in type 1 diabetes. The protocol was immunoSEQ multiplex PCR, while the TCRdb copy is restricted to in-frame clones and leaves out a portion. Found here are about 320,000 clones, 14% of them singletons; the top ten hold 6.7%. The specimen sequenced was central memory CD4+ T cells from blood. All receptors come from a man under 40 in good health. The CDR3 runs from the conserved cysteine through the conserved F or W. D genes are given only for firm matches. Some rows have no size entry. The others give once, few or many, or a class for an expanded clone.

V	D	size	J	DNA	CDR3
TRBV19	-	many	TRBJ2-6	TGTGCCAGTAGTACAAAACGTCGGGCTGGGGCCAACGTCCTGACTTTC	CASSTKRRAGANVLTF
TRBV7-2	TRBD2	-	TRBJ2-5	TGTGCCAGCAGCGTAACCTTGGGGGCTAGCGGGAAAGAGACCCAGTACTTC	CASSVTLGASGKETQYF
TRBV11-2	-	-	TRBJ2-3	TGTGCCAGCAGCCCGAGAGCCGTCACAGATACGCAGTATTTT	CASSPRAVTDTQYF
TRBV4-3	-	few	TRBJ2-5	TGCGCCAGCAGCCAAGAACTCAGGGGGGTCCAAGAGACCCAGTACTTC	CASSQELRGVQETQYF
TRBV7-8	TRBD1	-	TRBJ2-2	TGTGCCAGCAGCTATCAGGGGGCGAACACCGGGGAGCTGTTTTTT	CASSYQGANTGELFF
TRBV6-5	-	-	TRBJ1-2	TGTGCCAGCACCATACAGAGTGGCTATGGCTACACCTTC	CASTIQSGYGYTF
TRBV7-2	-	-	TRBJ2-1	TGTGCCAGCAGCTTAGGTTCGGGGACGTGGAATGAGCAGTTCTTC	CASSLGSGTWNEQFF
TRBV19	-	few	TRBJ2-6	TGTGCCAGTACTCGCTCTGACATCTCTGGGGCCAACGTCCTGACTTTC	CASTRSDISGANVLTF
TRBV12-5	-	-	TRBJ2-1	TGTGCTAGTGGTCAGGGTTCCTACAATGAGCAGTTCTTC	CASGQGSYNEQFF
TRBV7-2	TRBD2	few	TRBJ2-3	TGTGCCAGCAGCCAATCGCCTCCCGGGGGGGGCACAGATACGCAGTATTTT	CASSQSPPGGGTDTQYF
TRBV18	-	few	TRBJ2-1	TGTGCCAGCTCCTTAGCTCGGGGGACGTCTGGGGGTGAGCAGTTCTTC	CASSLARGTSGGEQFF
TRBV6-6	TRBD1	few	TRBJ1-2	TGTGCCAGCAGTTACTCGGGACAGGGACGCTACACCTTC	CASSYSGQGRYTF
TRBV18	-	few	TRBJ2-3	TGTGCCAGCTCAATAAACTCAGAGAATACGCAGTATTTT	CASSINSENTQYF
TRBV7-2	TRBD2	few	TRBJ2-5	TGTGCCAGCAGTTCGGGGGGACAAGAGACCCAGTACTTC	CASSSGGQETQYF
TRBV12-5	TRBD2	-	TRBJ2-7	TGTGCTAGTGGTTTGGCACCTACTAGCGGGGGGTTCTACGAGCAGTACTTC	CASGLAPTSGGFYEQYF
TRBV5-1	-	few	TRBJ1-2	TGCGCCAGCAGCTCCGGGACAAACTATGGCTACACCTTC	CASSSGTNYGYTF
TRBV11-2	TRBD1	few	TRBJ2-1	TGTGCCAGCAGCTCGGGGACAGGGGCCTACAATGAGCAGTTCTTC	CASSSGTGAYNEQFF
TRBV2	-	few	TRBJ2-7	TGTGCCAGCAGTGAGGGCATACCAAGGGGGTCGCAGTACTTC	CASSEGIPRGSQYF
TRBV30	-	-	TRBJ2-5	TGTGCCTGGATGAGGGCCGGGGCGGGGCGGGAGACCCAGTACTTC	CAWMRAGAGRETQYF
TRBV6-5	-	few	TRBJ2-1	TGTGCCAGCACGGGACTGAGTCCGTACAATGAGCAGTTCTTC	CASTGLSPYNEQFF
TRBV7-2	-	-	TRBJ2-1	TGTGCCAGCAGCACCGACCCAAGCTCCTACAATGAGCAGTTCTTC	CASSTDPSSYNEQFF
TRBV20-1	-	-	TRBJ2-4	TGCAGTGCTAGATCAGAAAACATTCAGTACTTC	CSARSENIQYF
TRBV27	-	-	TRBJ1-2	TGTGCCAGCAGTAGACAACAGGGCTATGGCTACACCTTC	CASSRQQGYGYTF
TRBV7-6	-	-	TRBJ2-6	TGTGCCAGCAGCTTAATAAGAGGGTCTGGGGCCAACGTCCTGACTTTC	CASSLIRGSGANVLTF
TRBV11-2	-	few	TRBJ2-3	TGTGCCAGCAGCTTACATCTCAGGGGGGGCGCTAGCACAGATACGCAGTATTTT	CASSLHLRGGASTDTQYF